This T cell receptor beta chain was retrieved from a study of blood T cell repertoires in COVID-19. Looking at the study overall: Researchers got acute and convalescent COVID-19 samples from the United States, Italy and Spain.

Germline values: CDR1 WSHSY, CDR2 SAAADI. Trimming left V 5 bases short and J 5 bases short, with 13 bases between. The CDR3 length is 14 residues. Using immunoSEQ multiplex PCR, the repertoire was profiled, and TCRdb retains in-frame clones only, with some absent. The profile covers approximately 200,000 clones, with 65% to 85% appearing a single time and around 3.5% taken by the ten largest. The receptor's source is a woman between 25 and 40 years old who had recovered from COVID-19. This rearrangement joins TRBV10-2 to TRBJ1-5; maybe TRBD1 (5 bases). Material for sequencing was PBMCs or T cells enriched from blood (not recorded which). The CDR3, as DNA: TGCGCCAGCAGTCCAGGGTGGCTTGATCAGCCCCAGCATTTT. Translating it yields CASSPGWLDQPQHF.